The rows below give T cell receptor beta chains drawn from one sample of a study of CD8 T cells in ankylosing spondylitis. One entry per CDR3 protein, called by TCRdb with MiXCR from the 5' RACE reads. The table shows 150,000 to 200,000 distinct CDR3 sequences, with around a tenth occurring only once. The sample consisted of blood, either unsorted or a sorted T cell fraction (not recorded which). Receptor source: a male donor with ankylosing spondylitis or in good health (not recorded which). The CDR3 runs from the conserved cysteine through the conserved F or W. The order of the fields is V gene, J gene, clone size, D gene, CDR3 length, CDR3 DNA, CDR3 protein. D genes are given only for firm matches. Rows may omit the clone size; those that give it use once, few, many or a size class.

TRBV20-1	TRBJ2-5	few	TRBD2	21	TGCAGTGCTAGAGATCACCAGTTGACCGGACTAGCGGGAGGGCCGGGGATGGCCCAGTACTTC	CSARDHQLTGLAGGPGMAQYF
TRBV6-5	TRBJ2-7	many	TRBD2	15	TGTGCCAGCAGTTCAGCCGGGACTAGGGTCTACGAGCAGTACTTC	CASSSAGTRVYEQYF
TRBV29-1	TRBJ1-1	many	-	12	TGCAGCGTTGTAAAAAGGGGGACTGAAGCTTTCTTT	CSVVKRGTEAFF
TRBV20-1	TRBJ2-7	few	TRBD2	14	TGCAGTGCGGAGAGACTAGCGGGAACCCACGAGCAGTACTTC	CSAERLAGTHEQYF
TRBV7-6	TRBJ2-7	many	-	13	TGTGCCAGCAGCCGGACGGACTCCTACGAGCAGTACTTC	CASSRTDSYEQYF
TRBV12-3/TRBV12-4	TRBJ1-2	few	TRBD1	15	TGTGCCAGCACTCCCGGGACAGGGGTAGGGTATGGCTACACCTTC	CASTPGTGVGYGYTF
TRBV20-1	TRBJ1-3	many	TRBD1	14	TGCAGTGCTGGACAGGGCCGCTCTGGAAACACCATATATTTT	CSAGQGRSGNTIYF
TRBV28	TRBJ1-6	many	TRBD1	18	TGTGCCAGCAGTTCAGTTGACTTCTCCGGGACAGATAATTCACCCCTCCACTTT	CASSSVDFSGTDNSPLHF
TRBV24-1	TRBJ1-1	-	TRBD1	14	TGTGCCACCAGGACAGGGACGGGGAACGCTGAAGCTTTCTTT	CATRTGTGNAEAFF
TRBV7-8	TRBJ2-1	many	-	14	TGTGCCAGCAGCTACCGGGACGCAGTCAATGAGCAGTTCTTC	CASSYRDAVNEQFF
TRBV12-3/TRBV12-4	TRBJ2-2	-	-	16	TGTGCCAGCAGAACCAGGCCGGGACTTCTTACCGGGGGGCTGTTTTTT	CASRTRPGLLTGGLFF
TRBV5-1	TRBJ1-2	many	-	14	TGCGCCAGCAGCTTGGACGTCAGCCTCTATGGCTACACCTTC	CASSLDVSLYGYTF
TRBV25-1	TRBJ1-1	many	TRBD1	14	TGTGCCAGCGGGGGACAGGGGATGAACACTGAAGCTTTCTTT	CASGGQGMNTEAFF
TRBV11-2	TRBJ2-5	-	TRBD2	15	TGTGCCAGCAGCTTCCGGACTAGCGGCGGGGAGACCCAGTACTTC	CASSFRTSGGETQYF
TRBV3-1	TRBJ2-5	many	TRBD2	15	TGTGCCAGCAGCCAAACTGGACTAGCGGTAGAGACCCAGTACTTC	CASSQTGLAVETQYF
TRBV11-2	TRBJ2-4	many	TRBD1	15	TGTGCCAGCAGCTTAGTTTCAGGGGGCGAGAACATTCAGTACTTC	CASSLVSGGENIQYF
TRBV7-9	TRBJ1-5	few	-	13	TGTGCCAGCAGTCCAGGAGCCAATCAGCCCCAGCATTTT	CASSPGANQPQHF
TRBV6-6	TRBJ2-4	-	TRBD1	11	TGTGCCAGCAGCGACAGGGTACAAGCCCTATTC	CASSDRVQALF
TRBV3-1	TRBJ2-7	many	-	15	TGTGCCAGCAGCCAAGGAACAGGGAATTCCTACGAGCAGTACTTC	CASSQGTGNSYEQYF
TRBV5-1	TRBJ1-1	many	TRBD1	15	TGCGCCAGCAGCTTGCGACAGGGTCGGAACGCTGAAGCTTTCTTT	CASSLRQGRNAEAFF
TRBV10-3	TRBJ2-2	many	TRBD1	19	TGTGCCATCAACACCGGGATGCAGCCCCGACAGGGAAACACCGGGGAGCTGTTTTTT	CAINTGMQPRQGNTGELFF
TRBV4-1	TRBJ2-7	many	-	13	TGCGCCAGCAGCTCGCACCCCGCCTACGAGCAGTACTTC	CASSSHPAYEQYF
TRBV10-1	TRBJ2-7	-	-	14	TGCGCCAGCAGTGAGTCGGCAGGCCCCTACGAGCAGTACTTC	CASSESAGPYEQYF
TRBV7-2	TRBJ2-1	many	-	14	TGTGCCAGCAGCTTAATGATCAGCGCAAATGAGCAGTTCTTC	CASSLMISANEQFF
TRBV7-2	TRBJ2-3	few	-	15	TGTGCCAGCAGCTCCCGGGCTAGCGGCACAGATACGCAGTATTTT	CASSSRASGTDTQYF
TRBV6-1	TRBJ1-1	many	-	13	TGTGCCCATTTCGAGGGGGAGCTAACTGAAGCTTTCTTT	CAHFEGELTEAFF
TRBV11-2	TRBJ2-7	-	-	15	TGTGCCAGCAGCTTAGAAGGCGGGACTGGCTACGAGCAGTACTTC	CASSLEGGTGYEQYF
TRBV6-5	TRBJ2-3	many	TRBD2	14	TGTGCCAGCAGTTGGGGGAGGGGAACAGATACGCAGTATTTT	CASSWGRGTDTQYF
TRBV28	TRBJ1-1	-	-	14	TGTGCCAGCAGGCCGGGGGGTAGGGACACTGAAGCTTTCTTT	CASRPGGRDTEAFF
TRBV5-1	TRBJ2-5	few	TRBD2	14	TGCGCCAGCAGCTTGTCTAGCGGCCAAGAGACCCAGTACTTC	CASSLSSGQETQYF
TRBV3-1	TRBJ2-3	many	TRBD2	15	TGTGCCAGCAGCCCACTAGCGGGGAGCACAGATACGCAGTATTTT	CASSPLAGSTDTQYF